This TCR beta chain is drawn from a study of CD4+ T cells in melanoma. V dropped 2 bases and J dropped 0 bases, with 5 bases sitting between them. Germline CDR1 and CDR2: LNHDA and SQIVND (reference sequence). The CDR3 runs 14 residues. Points on this clone: Its antigen is unknown.

Produced via immunoSEQ multiplex PCR; TCRdb's table is partial and in-frame only. The sample records 110,000 to 150,000 clones, around 90% being singletons. Findings and limits, study-wide: CD8+ T cell, macrophage and B cell function reportedly correlated with neoantigen-specific CD4+ T cells. In melanoma, neoantigen-specific CD4+ T cells reportedly differed in differentiation state.

J is TRBJ1-3 and V is TRBV19; D gene ambiguous. The sequence derives from a human donor with melanoma. This CDR3 is CASSIRGSGNTIYF. The CDR3 bases are TGTGCCAGTAGTATAAGAGGCTCTGGAAACACCATATATTTT.